This TCR beta chain was recovered during a study of cytomegalovirus exposure and HLA in healthy donors. Study results and limitations: Some V segments could not be told apart, so they were left out, TRBV6-2 and TRBV6-3 among them.

The primer mix had 60 Vbeta and 13 Jbeta primers. Profiling relied on immunoSEQ multiplex PCR, and the TCRdb table lists in-frame clones only, not all of them. The sample yields some 180,000 clones, around 80% seen once. This CDR3 region has 15 residues. The germline V gene has CDR1 SGHNT and CDR2 YYREEE (reference sequence). The trim removed 0 bases at V and 2 bases at J, leaving 4 bases unmatched. In regard to this clone: Its antigen is not identified.

The sequence was collected from a man aged 40-50 years in good health and CMV-seropositive. Sequencing was performed on PBMCs. V gene TRBV5-4 combines with J gene TRBJ2-5; TRBD2 aligns across 7 bases. The CDR3 spells CASSLAGRVQETQYF. The CDR3 DNA reads TGTGCCAGCAGCTTGGCAGGGAGGGTACAAGAGACCCAGTACTTC.